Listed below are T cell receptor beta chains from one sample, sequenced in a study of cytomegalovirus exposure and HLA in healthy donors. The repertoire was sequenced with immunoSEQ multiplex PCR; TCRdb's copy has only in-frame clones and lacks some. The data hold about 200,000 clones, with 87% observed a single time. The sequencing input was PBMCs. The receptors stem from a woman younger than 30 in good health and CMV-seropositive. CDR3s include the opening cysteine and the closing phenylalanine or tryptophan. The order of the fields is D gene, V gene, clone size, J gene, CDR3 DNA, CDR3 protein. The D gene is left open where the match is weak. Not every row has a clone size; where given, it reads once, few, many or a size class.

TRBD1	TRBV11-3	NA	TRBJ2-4	TGTGCCAGCAGCCCTGGACAGGGGGGAACCAAAAACATTCAGTACTTC	CASSPGQGGTKNIQYF
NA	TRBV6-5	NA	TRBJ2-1	TGTGCCAGCAGTAGCGGCTACAATGAGCAGTTCTTC	CASSSGYNEQFF
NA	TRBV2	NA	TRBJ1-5	TGTGCCAGCAGTAAGAGGAACGAACCAAATCAGCCCCAGCATTTT	CASSKRNEPNQPQHF
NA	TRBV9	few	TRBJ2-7	TGTGCCAGCAGCGTAGAGCCGGGACACTCCTACGAGCAGTACTTC	CASSVEPGHSYEQYF
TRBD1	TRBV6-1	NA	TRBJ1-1	TGTGCCAGCAGTACCGACAGGGGAACTGAAGCTTTCTTT	CASSTDRGTEAFF
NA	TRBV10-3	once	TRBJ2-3	TGTGCCATCAGTGTTTTCCTACTCTGGACAGATACGCAGTATTTT	CAISVFLLWTDTQYF
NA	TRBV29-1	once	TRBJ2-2	TGCAGCGTTGAGGCGGTAGCCGGGGAGCTGTTTTTT	CSVEAVAGELFF
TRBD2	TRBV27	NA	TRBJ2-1	TGTGCCAGCAGCCGACCCGGGGCACTGGGAGGGAATGAGCAGTTCTTC	CASSRPGALGGNEQFF
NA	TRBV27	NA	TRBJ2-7	TGTGCCAGCAGTTTGTCGGGCAGGCCGGGATCCTACGAGCAGTACTTC	CASSLSGRPGSYEQYF
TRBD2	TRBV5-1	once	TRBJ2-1	TGCGCCAGTACAGCGGGAGGGCCTAATGTAGATGAGCAGTTCTTC	CASTAGGPNVDEQFF
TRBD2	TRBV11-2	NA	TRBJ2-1	TGTGCCAGCAGCCACGGGGGGGTTCGCTCCTACAATGAGCAGTTCTTC	CASSHGGVRSYNEQFF
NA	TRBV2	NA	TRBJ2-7	TGTGCCAGCAGTGAGGACTACCACTACGAGCAGTACTTC	CASSEDYHYEQYF
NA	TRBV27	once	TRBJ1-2	TGTGCCAGCAGACCGCTCCCAGGGGTTGACTATGGCTACACCTTC	CASRPLPGVDYGYTF
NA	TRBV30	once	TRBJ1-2	TGTGCCTGGAGCCCTACCTGGACAGTGACTAACTATGGCTACACCTTC	CAWSPTWTVTNYGYTF
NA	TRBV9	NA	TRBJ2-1	TGTGCCAGCAGCTACCTAGGGAGGCGGGATTACGGGGATGAGCAGTTCTTC	CASSYLGRRDYGDEQFF
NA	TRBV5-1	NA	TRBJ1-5	TGCGCCAGCAGAGCTTACCCGGGGAGCAATCAGCCCCAGCATTTT	CASRAYPGSNQPQHF
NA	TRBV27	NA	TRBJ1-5	TGTGCCAGCGCTTCGGGGGGAGGCAATCAGCCCCAGCATTTT	CASASGGGNQPQHF
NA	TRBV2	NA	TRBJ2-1	TGTGCCAGCGTGACCCAGGGGTCTGTTAACAATGAGCAGTTCTTC	CASVTQGSVNNEQFF
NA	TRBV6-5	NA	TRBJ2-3	TGTGCCAGCAGTTATGCGCACAGCACAGATACGCAGTATTTT	CASSYAHSTDTQYF
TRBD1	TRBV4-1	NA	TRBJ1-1	TGCGCCAGCAGCGCTCGACAGGGGGAGAACACTGAAGCTTTCTTT	CASSARQGENTEAFF
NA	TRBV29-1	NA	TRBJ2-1	TGCAGCCTCCTCATAGCGCCCTCCTACAATGAGCAGTTCTTC	CSLLIAPSYNEQFF
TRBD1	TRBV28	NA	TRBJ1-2	TGTGCCAGCAGTTTCAACAGGGGCGCCCGGAGTAACTATGGCTACACCTTC	CASSFNRGARSNYGYTF
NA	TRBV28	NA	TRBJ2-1	TGTGCCAGCACCCTAAGGCAGGTTCTTTCCTACAATGAGCAGTTCTTC	CASTLRQVLSYNEQFF
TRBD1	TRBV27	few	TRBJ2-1	TGTGCCAGCAGTTCGACAGGGCACAATGAGCAGTTCTTC	CASSSTGHNEQFF
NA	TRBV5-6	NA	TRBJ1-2	TGTGCCAGCAGCTTGGGCGGGCAGATCCCAAACTATGGCTACACCTTC	CASSLGGQIPNYGYTF
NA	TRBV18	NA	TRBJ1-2	TGTGCCAGCTCACCACTAGACGCTCCAGGGGATGGCTACACCTTC	CASSPLDAPGDGYTF
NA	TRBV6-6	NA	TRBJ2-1	TGTGCCAGCAGTTATAGGAGCTCCTACAATGAGCAGTTCTTC	CASSYRSSYNEQFF
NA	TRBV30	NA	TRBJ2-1	TGTGCCTGGAGTCGGGTCAGCGCCTACAATGAGCAGTTCTTC	CAWSRVSAYNEQFF
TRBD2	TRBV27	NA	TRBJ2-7	TGTGCCAGCAGCCTCGGGAGGCCTTACGAGCAGTACTTC	CASSLGRPYEQYF
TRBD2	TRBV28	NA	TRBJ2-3	TGTGCCAGCAGTTTACCCGGGACTAACACAGATACGCAGTATTTT	CASSLPGTNTDTQYF
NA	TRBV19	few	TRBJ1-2	TGTGCCAGTAGTATCGGTTTCGTAGATGGCTACACCTTC	CASSIGFVDGYTF
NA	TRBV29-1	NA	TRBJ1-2	TGCAGCGTTAAGGAGGTTAACTATGGCTACACCTTC	CSVKEVNYGYTF
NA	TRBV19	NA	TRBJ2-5	TGTGCCAGTAGCGGGGGTGGAGGTCAAGAGACCCAGTACTTC	CASSGGGGQETQYF
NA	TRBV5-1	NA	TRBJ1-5	TGCGCCAGCAGCTTGGAAAGCCCGACAGATCAGCCCCAGCATTTT	CASSLESPTDQPQHF
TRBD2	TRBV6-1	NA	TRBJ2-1	TGTGCCAGCACACTCCTAGCGGGTTTTTACAATGAGCAGTTCTTC	CASTLLAGFYNEQFF
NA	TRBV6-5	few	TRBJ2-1	TGTGCCAGCAGTTACGGCCCCTCCTACAATGAGCAGTTCTTC	CASSYGPSYNEQFF
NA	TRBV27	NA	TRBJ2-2	TGTGCCAGCAGTTTATCCCCGGACAGCAACACCGGGGAGCTGTTTTTT	CASSLSPDSNTGELFF
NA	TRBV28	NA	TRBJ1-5	TGTGCCAGCAGTTTATGGTTAAAGCACCCTCAGGGAAGGGGCAATCAGCCCCAGCATTTT	CASSLWLKHPQGRGNQPQHF
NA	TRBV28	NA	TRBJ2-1	TGTGCCAGCAGTCCCGAAAGCGGCGGGAACAATGAGCAGTTCTTC	CASSPESGGNNEQFF
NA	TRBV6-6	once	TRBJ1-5	TGTGCCAGCAGCAAACCGGGCCCACGACAGGTTCAGCCCCAGCATTTT	CASSKPGPRQVQPQHF
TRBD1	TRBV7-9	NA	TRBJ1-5	TGTGCCAGCAGCTTAGAACAGGGGGCGAGCAATCAGCCCCAGCATTTT	CASSLEQGASNQPQHF
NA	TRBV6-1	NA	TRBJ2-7	TGTGCCAGCAGGACAATGAGCTCCTACGAGCAGTACTTC	CASRTMSSYEQYF
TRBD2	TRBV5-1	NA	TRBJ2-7	TGCGCCAGCAGCTTGGTTCTAGCGGGAGACGGCGAGCAGTACTTC	CASSLVLAGDGEQYF
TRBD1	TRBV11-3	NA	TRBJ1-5	TGTGCCAGCAGCTCGCCGACAGGGGTTCAGCCCCAGCATTTT	CASSSPTGVQPQHF
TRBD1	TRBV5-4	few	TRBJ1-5	TGTGCCAGCAGCTCGGACAGGGGAAATCAGCCCCAGCATTTT	CASSSDRGNQPQHF
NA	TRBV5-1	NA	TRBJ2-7	TGCGCCAGCAGCTTGCGTACCGGCGGATCCTACGAGCAGTACTTC	CASSLRTGGSYEQYF